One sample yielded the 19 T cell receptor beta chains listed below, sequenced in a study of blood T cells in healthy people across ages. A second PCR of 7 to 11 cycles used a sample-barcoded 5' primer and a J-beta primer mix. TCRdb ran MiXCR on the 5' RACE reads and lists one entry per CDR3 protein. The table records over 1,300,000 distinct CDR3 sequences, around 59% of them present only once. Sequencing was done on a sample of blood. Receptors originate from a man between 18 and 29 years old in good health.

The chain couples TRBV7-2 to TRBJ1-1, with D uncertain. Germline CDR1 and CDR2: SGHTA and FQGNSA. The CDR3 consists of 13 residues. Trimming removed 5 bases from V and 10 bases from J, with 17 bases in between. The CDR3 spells CASSRAYGRSAFF. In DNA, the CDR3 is TGTGCCAGCAGCCGAGCTTATGGGAGGTCAGCTTTCTTT.

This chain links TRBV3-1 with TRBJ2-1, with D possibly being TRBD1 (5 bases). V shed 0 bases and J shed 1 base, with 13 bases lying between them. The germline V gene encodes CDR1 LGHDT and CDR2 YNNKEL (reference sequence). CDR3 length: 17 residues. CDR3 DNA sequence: TGTGCCAGCAGCCAAGATCAGGGAAGGGGTTCCTACAATGAGCAGTTCTTC. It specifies CASSQDQGRGSYNEQFF.

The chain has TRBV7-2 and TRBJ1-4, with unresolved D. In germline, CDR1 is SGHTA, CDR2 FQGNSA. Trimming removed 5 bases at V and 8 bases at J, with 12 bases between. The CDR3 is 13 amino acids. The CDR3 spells CASSLRSGEKLFF. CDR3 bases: TGTGCCAGCAGCCTCCGGTCCGGGGAAAAACTGTTTTTT.

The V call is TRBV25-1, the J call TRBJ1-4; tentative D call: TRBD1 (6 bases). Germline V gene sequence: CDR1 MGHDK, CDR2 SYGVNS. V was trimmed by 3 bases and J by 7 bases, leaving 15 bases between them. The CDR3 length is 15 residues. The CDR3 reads CASSDPQGGGEKLFF. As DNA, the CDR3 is TGTGCCAGCAGTGATCCACAGGGTGGTGGTGAAAAACTGTTTTTT.

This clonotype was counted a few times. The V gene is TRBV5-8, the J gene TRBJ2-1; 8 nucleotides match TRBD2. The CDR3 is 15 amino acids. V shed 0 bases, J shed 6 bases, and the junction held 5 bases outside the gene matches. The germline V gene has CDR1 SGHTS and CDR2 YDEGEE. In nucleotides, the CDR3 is TGTGCCAGCAGCTTGGAGCGGGGGTCTGTCAATGAGCAGTTCTTC. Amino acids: CASSLERGSVNEQFF.

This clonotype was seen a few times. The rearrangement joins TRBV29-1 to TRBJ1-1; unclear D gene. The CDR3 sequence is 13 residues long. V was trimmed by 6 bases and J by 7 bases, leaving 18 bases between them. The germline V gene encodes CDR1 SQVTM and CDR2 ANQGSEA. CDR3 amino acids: CSVLFPLFGEAFF. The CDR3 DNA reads TGCAGCGTCCTATTTCCTCTTTTCGGTGAAGCTTTCTTT.

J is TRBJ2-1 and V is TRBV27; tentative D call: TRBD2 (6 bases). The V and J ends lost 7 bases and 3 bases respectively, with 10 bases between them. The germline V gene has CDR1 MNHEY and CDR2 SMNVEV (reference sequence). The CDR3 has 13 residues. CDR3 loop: CASNAGGYNEQFF. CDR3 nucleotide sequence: TGTGCCAGCAATGCCGGGGGCTACAATGAGCAGTTCTTC.

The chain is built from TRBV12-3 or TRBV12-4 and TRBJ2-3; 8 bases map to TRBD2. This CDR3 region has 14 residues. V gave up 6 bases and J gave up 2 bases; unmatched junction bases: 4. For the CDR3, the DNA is TGTGCCAGCAGCGCGGGAGGCATCACAGATACGCAGTATTTT. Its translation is CASSAGGITDTQYF.

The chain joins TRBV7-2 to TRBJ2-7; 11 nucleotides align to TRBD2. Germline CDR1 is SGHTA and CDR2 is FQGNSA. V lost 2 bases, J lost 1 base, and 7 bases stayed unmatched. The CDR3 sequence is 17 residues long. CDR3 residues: CASSLLIPSGGSYEQYF. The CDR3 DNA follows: TGTGCCAGCAGCTTATTGATCCCTAGCGGGGGGTCCTACGAGCAGTACTTC.

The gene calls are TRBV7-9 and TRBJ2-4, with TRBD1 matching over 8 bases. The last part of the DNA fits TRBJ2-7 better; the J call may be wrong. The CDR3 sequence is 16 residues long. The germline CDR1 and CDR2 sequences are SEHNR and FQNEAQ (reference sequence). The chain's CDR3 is CASSLSPRTGSYEQYF. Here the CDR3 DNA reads TGTGCCAGCAGCTTATCCCCACGGACAGGGAGCTACGAGCAGTACTTC.

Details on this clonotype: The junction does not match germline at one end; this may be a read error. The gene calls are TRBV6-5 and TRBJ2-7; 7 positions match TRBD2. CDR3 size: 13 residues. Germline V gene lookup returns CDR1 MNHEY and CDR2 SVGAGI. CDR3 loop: CASSYSGTYERYF. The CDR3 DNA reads TGTGCCAGCAGTTACAGCGGGACCTACGAGCGGTACTTC.

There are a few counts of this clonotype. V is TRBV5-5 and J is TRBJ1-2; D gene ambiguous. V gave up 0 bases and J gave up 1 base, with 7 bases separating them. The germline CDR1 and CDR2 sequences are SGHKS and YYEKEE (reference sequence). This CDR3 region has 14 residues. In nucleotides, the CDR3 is TGTGCCAGCAGCTTGGTGGGCAGTAACTATGGCTACACCTTC. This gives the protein CASSLVGSNYGYTF.

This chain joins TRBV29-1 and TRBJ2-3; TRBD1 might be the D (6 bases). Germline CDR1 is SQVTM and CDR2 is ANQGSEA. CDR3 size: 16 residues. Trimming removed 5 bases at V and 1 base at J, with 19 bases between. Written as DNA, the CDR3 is TGCAGCGTTTTGGGGCCGGTACAGGGTCGCACAGATACGCAGTATTTT. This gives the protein CSVLGPVQGRTDTQYF.

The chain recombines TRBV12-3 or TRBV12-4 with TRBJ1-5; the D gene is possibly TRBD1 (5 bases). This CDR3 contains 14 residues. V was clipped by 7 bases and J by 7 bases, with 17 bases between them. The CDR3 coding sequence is TGTGCCAGCACCCTGGAGGGGCTCGGCCAGCCCCAGCATTTT. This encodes CASTLEGLGQPQHF.

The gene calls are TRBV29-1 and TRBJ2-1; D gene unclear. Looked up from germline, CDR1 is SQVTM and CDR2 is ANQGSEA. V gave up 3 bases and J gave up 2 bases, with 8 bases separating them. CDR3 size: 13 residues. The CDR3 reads CSVDASTYNEQFF. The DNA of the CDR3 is TGCAGCGTTGATGCGTCGACCTACAATGAGCAGTTCTTC.

CDR3 region: CASSIRSEHYGYTF. CDR3 in DNA: TGTGCCAGCAGCATCCGGTCGGAACACTATGGCTACACCTTC. The genes are TRBV5-6 and TRBJ1-2; D gene unclear. CDR3 length equals 14 residues. V lost 4 bases to trimming and J lost 3 bases, with 13 bases between them. In germline, CDR1 is SGHDT, CDR2 YYEEEE.

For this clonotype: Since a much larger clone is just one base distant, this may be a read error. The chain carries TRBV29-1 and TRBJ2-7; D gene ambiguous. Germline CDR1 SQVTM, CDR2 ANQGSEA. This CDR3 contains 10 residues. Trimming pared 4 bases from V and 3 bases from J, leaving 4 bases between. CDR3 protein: CSVVDYEQYF. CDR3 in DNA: TGCAGCGTTGTGGACTACGAGCAGTACTTC.

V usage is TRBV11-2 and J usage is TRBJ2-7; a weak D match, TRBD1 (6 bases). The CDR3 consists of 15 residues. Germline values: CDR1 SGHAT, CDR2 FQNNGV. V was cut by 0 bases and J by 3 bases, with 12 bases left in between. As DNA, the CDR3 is TGTGCCAGCAGCTTAGAACAGGGTTTAGGCTACGAGCAGTACTTC. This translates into CASSLEQGLGYEQYF.

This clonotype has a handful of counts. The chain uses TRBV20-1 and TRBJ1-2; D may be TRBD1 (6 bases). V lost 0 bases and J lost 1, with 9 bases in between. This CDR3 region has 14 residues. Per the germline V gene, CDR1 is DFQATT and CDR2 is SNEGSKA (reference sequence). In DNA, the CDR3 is TGCAGTGCTAGAGATCCAGGGGTTAACTATGGCTACACCTTC. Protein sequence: CSARDPGVNYGYTF.